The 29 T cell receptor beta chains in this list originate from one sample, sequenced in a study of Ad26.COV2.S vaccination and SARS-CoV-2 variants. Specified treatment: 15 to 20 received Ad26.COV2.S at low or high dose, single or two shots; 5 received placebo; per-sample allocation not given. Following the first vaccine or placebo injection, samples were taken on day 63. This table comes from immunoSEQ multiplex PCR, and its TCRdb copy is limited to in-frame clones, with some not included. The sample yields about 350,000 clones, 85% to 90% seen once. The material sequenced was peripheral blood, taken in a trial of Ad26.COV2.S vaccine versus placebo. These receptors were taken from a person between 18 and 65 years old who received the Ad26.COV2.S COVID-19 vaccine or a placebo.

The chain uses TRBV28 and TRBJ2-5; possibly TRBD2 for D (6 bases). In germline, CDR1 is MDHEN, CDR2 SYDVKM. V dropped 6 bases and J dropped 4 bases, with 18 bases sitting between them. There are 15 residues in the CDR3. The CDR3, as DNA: TGTGCCAGCAGCCCCTTCCTGCGGGGTGCAGAGACCCAGTACTTC. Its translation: CASSPFLRGAETQYF.

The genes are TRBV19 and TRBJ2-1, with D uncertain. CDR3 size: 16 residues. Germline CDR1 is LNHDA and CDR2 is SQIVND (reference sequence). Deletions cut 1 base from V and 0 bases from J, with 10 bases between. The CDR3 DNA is TGTGCCAGTAGTATAGGGGCAGCCCACTCCTACAATGAGCAGTTCTTC. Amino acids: CASSIGAAHSYNEQFF.

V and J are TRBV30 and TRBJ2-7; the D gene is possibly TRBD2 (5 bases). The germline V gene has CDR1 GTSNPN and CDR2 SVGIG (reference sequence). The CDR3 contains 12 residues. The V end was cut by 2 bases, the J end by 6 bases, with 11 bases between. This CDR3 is CAWSRGRGEQYF. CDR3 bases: TGTGCCTGGAGTCGGGGTCGAGGCGAGCAGTACTTC.

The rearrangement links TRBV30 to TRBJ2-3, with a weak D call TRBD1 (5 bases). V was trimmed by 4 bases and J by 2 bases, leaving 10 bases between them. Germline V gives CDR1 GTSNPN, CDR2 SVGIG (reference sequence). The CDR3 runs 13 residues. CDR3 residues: CAWTAQATDTQYF. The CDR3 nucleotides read TGTGCCTGGACGGCACAGGCCACAGATACGCAGTATTTT.

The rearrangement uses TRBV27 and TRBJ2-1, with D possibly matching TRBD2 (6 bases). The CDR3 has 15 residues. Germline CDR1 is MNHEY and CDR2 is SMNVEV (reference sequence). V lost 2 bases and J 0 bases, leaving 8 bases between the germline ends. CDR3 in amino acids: CASSLAGSSYNEQFF. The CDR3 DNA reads TGTGCCAGCAGTTTAGCGGGGAGCTCCTACAATGAGCAGTTCTTC.

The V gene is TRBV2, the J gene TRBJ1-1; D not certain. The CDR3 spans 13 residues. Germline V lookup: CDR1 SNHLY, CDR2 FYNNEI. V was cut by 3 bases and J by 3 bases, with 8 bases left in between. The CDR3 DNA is TGTGCCAGCAGTGATGGGGTATACACTGAAGCTTTCTTT. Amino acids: CASSDGVYTEAFF.

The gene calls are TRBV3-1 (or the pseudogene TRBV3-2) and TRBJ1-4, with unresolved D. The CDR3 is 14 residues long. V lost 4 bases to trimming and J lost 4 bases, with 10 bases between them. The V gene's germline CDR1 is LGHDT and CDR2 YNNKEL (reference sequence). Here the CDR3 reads CASSLGPNNEKLFF. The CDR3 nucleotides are TGTGCCAGCAGCCTGGGCCCCAATAATGAAAAACTGTTTTTT.

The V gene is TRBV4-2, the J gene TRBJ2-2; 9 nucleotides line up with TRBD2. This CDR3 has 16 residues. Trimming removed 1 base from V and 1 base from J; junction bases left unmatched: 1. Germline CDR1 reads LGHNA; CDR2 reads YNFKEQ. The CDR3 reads CASSQGLAENTGELFF. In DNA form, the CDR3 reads TGTGCCAGCAGCCAAGGACTAGCGGAGAACACCGGGGAGCTGTTTTTT.

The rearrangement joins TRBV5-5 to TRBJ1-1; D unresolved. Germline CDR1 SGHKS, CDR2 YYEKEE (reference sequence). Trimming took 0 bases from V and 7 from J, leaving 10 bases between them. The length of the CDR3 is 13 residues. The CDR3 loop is CASSLGAGDEAFF. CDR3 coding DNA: TGTGCCAGCAGCTTGGGGGCAGGAGATGAAGCTTTCTTT.

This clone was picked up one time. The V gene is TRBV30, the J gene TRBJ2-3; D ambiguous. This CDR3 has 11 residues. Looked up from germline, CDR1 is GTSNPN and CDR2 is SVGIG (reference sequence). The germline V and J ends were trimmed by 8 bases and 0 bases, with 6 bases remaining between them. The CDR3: CAAASTDTQYF. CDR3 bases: TGTGCCGCGGCGAGCACAGATACGCAGTATTTT.

The CDR3 DNA is TGTGCCAGCAGTCTGTACAGGGGACGGAGAGGGAATTCACCCCTCCACTTT. It yields the protein CASSLYRGRRGNSPLHF. This chain connects TRBV28 to TRBJ1-6; 7 bases map to TRBD1. The CDR3 spans 17 residues. J gave up 7 bases and V 5 bases, and 14 bases lay outside the gene matches. Germline V gene data show CDR1 as MDHEN and CDR2 as SYDVKM. The whole variable domain, filled in from reference TRBV28 and TRBJ1-6, reads DVKVTQSSRYLVKRTGEKVFLECVQDMDHENMFWYRQDPGLGLRLIYFSYDVKMKEKGDIPEGYSVSREKKERFSLILESASTNQTSMYLCASSLYRGRRGNSPLHFGNGTRLTVT.

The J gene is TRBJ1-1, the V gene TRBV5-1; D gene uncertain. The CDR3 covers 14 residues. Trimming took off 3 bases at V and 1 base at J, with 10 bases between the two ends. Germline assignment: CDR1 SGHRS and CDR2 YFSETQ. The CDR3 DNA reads TGCGCCAGCAGCTCCGCGGACGGGAACACTGAAGCTTTCTTT. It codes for CASSSADGNTEAFF.

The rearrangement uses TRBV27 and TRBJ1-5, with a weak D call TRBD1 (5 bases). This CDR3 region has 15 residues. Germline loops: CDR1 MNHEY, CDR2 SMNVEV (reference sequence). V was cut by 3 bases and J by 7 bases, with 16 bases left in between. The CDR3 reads CASSFGGAFTQPQHF. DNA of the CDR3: TGTGCCAGCAGTTTCGGAGGGGCGTTCACACAGCCCCAGCATTTT.

The CDR3 coding sequence is TGCAGCGTAAGCACGAACACCGGGGAGCTGTTTTTT. Its protein product is CSVSTNTGELFF. The V and J genes are TRBV29-1 and TRBJ2-2; D is ambiguous. The CDR3 sequence is 12 residues long. Trimming cost V 6 bases and J 0 bases, with 5 bases left between them. CDR1 SQVTM and CDR2 ANQGSEA come from the germline V gene.

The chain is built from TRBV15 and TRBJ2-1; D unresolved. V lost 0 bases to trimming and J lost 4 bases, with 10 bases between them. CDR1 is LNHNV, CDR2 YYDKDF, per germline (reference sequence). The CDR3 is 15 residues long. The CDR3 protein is CATSRDLALYNEQFF. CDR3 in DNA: TGTGCCACCAGCAGAGATTTGGCACTTTACAATGAGCAGTTCTTC.

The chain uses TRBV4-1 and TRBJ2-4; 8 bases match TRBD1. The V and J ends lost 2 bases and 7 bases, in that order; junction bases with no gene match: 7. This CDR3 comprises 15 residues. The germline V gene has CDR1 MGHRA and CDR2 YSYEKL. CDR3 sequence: CASSQKTDRGNIQYF. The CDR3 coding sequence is TGCGCCAGCAGCCAAAAAACTGACAGGGGCAACATTCAGTACTTC.

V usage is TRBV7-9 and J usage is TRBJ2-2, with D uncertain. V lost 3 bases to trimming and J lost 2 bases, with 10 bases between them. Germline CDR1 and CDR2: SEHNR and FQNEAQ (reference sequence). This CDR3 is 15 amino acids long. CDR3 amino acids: CASSLAKGNTGELFF. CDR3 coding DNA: TGTGCCAGCAGCTTGGCAAAGGGAAACACCGGGGAGCTGTTTTTT.

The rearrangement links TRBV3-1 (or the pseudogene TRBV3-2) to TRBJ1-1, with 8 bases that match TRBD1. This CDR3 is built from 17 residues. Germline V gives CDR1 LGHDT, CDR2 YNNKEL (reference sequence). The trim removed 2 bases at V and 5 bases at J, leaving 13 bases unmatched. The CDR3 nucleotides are TGTGCCAGCAGCCAATCCAGGGGGCGACTTTTAAGAACTGAAGCTTTCTTT. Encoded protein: CASSQSRGRLLRTEAFF.

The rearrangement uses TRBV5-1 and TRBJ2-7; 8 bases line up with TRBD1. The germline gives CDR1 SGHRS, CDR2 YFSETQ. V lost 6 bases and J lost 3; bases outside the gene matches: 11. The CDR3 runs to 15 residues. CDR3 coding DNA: TGCGCCAGCACCTCTTCGGGGACAGGACTCTACGAGCAGTACTTC. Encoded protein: CASTSSGTGLYEQYF.

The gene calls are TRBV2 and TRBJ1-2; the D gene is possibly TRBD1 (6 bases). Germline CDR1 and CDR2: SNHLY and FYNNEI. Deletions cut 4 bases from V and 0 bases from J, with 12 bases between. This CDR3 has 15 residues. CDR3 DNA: TGTGCCAGCAGTGGGTGGACAGCGTCTAACTATGGCTACACCTTC. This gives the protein CASSGWTASNYGYTF.

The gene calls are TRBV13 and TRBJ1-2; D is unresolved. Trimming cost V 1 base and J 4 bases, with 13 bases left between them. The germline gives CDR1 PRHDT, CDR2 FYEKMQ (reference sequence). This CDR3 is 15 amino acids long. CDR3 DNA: TGTGCCAGCAGCTTAGATGGCGGATCCTCCTATGGCTACACCTTC. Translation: CASSLDGGSSYGYTF.

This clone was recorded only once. The CDR3 is CASRPGTASSYEQYF. The DNA for the CDR3 is TGTGCCAGCAGACCAGGGACTGCCAGCTCCTACGAGCAGTACTTC. This chain links TRBV2 with TRBJ2-7; D might be TRBD2 (6 bases). Per the germline V gene, CDR1 is SNHLY and CDR2 is FYNNEI. V was shortened by 6 bases and J by 0 bases, with 15 bases between the two germline ends. CDR3 length equals 15 residues. Drawing the rest from reference TRBV2 and TRBJ2-7, the complete variable domain is EPEVTQTPSHQVTQMGQEVILRCVPISNHLYFYWYRQILGQKVEFLVSFYNNEISEKSEIFDDQFSVERPDGSNFTLKIRSTKLEDSAMYFCASRPGTASSYEQYFGPGTRLTVT.

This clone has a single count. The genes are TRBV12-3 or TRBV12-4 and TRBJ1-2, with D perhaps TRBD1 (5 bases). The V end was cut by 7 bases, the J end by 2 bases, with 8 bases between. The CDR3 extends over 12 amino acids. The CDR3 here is CASTRDNYGYTF. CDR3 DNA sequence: TGTGCCAGCACCAGGGACAACTATGGCTACACCTTC.

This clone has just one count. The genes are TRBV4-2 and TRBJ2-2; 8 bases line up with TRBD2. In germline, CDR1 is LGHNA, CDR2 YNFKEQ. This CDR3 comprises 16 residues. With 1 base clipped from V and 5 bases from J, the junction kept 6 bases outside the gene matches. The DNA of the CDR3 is TGTGCCAGCAGCCAAGGTCCGGTAGCGGGGACCGGGGAGCTGTTTTTT. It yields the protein CASSQGPVAGTGELFF.

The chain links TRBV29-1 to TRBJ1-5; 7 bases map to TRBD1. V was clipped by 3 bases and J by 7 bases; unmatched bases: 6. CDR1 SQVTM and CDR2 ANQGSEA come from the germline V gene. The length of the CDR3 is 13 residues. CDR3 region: CSVEGQPGQPQHF. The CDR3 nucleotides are TGCAGCGTTGAGGGACAGCCAGGGCAGCCCCAGCATTTT.

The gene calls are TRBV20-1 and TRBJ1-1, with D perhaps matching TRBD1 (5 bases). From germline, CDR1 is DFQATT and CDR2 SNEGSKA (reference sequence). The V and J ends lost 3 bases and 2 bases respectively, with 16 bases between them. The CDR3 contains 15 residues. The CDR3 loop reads CSASWGWEINTEAFF. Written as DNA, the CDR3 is TGCAGTGCTAGTTGGGGGTGGGAGATAAACACTGAAGCTTTCTTT.

CDR3 DNA sequence: TGTGCCAGCAGCCCCTCCGGGACAGGGCGGGTGAGGAACACTGAAGCTTTCTTT. It specifies CASSPSGTGRVRNTEAFF. This chain links TRBV3-1 (or the pseudogene TRBV3-2) with TRBJ1-1; 9 nucleotides match TRBD1. This CDR3 is built from 18 residues. After removal of 4 bases from V and 1 base from J, the junction contained 13 bases not matched to a gene. In germline, CDR1 is LGHDT, CDR2 YNNKEL (reference sequence).

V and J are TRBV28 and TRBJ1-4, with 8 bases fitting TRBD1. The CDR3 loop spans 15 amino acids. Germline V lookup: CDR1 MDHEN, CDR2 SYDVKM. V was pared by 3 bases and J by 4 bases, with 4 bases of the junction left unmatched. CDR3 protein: CASSLQDRVNEKLFF. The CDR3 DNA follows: TGTGCCAGCAGTTTGCAGGACAGGGTTAATGAAAAACTGTTTTTT.

CDR3 coding DNA: TGTGCCAGCAGGGGGGACACAGATACGCAGTATTTT. As protein: CASRGDTDTQYF. J is TRBJ2-3 and V is TRBV12-3 or TRBV12-4, with D possibly called TRBD1 or TRBD2 (5 bases each). V lost 6 bases, J lost 2 bases, and 6 bases lay in between. This CDR3 region has 12 residues.